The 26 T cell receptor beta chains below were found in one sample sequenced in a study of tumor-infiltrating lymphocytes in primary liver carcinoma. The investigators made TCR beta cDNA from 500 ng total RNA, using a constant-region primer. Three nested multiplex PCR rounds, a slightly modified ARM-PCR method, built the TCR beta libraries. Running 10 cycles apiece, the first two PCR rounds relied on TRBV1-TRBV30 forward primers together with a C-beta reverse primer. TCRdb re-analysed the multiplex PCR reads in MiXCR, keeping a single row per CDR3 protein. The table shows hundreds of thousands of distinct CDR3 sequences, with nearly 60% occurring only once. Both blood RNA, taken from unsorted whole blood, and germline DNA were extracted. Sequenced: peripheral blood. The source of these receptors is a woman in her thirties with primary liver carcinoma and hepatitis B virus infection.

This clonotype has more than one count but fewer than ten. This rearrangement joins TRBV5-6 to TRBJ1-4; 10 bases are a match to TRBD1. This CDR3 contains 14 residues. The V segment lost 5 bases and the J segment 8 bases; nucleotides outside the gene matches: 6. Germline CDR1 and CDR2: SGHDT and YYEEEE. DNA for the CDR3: TGTGCCAGCAGGGACAGGGGGTTAAGCGAAAAACTGTTTTTT. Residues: CASRDRGLSEKLFF.

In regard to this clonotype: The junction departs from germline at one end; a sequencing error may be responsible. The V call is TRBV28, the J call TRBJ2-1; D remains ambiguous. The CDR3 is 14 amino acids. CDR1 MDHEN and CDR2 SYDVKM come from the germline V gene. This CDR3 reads CASSGIYRWNEQSF. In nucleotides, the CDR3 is TGTGCCAGCAGTGGGATCTATCGTTGGAATGAGCAGTCCTTC.

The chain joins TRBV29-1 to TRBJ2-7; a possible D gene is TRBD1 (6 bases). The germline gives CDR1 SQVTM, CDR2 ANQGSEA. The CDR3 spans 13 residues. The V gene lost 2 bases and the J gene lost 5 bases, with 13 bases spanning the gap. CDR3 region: CSVESPGTHEQYF. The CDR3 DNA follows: TGCAGCGTTGAAAGTCCCGGGACACACGAGCAGTACTTC.

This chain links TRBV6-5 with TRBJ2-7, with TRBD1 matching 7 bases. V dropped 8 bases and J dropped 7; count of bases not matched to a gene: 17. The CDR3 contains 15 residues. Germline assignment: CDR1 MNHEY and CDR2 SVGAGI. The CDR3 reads CASGFRTGAIQEQYF. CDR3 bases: TGTGCCAGCGGTTTCCGGACAGGTGCTATACAGGAGCAGTACTTC.

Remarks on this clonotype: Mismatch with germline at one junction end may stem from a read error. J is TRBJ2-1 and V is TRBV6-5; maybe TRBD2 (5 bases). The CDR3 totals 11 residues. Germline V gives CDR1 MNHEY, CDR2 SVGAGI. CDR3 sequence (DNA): TGTGCCTGCAGTTATGCGGGTGAGCAGTTCTTC. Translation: CACSYAGEQFF.

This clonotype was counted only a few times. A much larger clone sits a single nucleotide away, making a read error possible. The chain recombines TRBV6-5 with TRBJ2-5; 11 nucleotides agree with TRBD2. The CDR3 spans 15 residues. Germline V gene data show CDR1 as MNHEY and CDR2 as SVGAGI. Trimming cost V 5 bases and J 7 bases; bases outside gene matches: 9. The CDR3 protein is CASSRSGRALGTQYF. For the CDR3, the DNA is TGTGCCAGCAGTCGTAGCGGGAGGGCCTTAGGGACCCAGTACTTC.

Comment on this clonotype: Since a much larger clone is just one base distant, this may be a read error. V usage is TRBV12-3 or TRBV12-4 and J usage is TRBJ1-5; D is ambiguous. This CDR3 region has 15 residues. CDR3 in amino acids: CASSLVSNSNKPQHF. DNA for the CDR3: TGTGCCAGCAGTTTAGTGTCGAATAGCAATAAGCCCCAGCATTTT.

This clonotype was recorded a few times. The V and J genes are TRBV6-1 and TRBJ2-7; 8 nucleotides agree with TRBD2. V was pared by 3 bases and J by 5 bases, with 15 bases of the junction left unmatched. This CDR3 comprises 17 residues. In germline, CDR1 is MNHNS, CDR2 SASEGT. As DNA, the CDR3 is TGTGCCAGCAGTGATGTAATTTCTAGCGGGTATTTCCACGAGCAGTACTTC. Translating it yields CASSDVISSGYFHEQYF.

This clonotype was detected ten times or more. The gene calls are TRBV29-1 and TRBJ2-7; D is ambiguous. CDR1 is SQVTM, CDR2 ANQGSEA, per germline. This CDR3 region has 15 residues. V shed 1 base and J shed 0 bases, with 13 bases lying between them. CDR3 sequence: CSVEVSTASSYEQYF. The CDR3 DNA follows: TGCAGCGTTGAAGTATCTACAGCCAGCTCCTACGAGCAGTACTTC.

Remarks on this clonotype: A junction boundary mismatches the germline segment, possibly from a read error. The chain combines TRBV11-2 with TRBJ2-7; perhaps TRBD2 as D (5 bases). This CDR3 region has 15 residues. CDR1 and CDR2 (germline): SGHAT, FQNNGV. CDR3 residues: CARSFSGTEVYEQYF. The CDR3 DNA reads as TGTGCCAGGAGCTTTTCGGGAACTGAGGTTTACGAGCAGTACTTC. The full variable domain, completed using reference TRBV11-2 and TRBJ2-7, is EAGVAQSPRYKIIEKRQSVAFWCNPISGHATLYWYQQILGQGPKLLIQFQNNGVVDDSQLPKDRFSAERLKGVDSTLKIQPAKLEDSAVYLCARSFSGTEVYEQYFGPGTRLTVT.

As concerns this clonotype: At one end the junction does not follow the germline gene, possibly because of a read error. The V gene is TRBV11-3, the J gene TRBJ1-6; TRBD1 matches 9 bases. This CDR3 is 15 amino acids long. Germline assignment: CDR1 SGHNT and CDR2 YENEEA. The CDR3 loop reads CASSGQTGGNSSLHF. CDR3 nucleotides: TGTGCCAGCAGCGGGCAGACAGGGGGGAATTCATCCCTCCACTTT.

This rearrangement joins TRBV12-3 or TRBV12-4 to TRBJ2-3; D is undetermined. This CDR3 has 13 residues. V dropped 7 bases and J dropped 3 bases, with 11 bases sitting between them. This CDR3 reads CASTTPSTDTQYF. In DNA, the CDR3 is TGTGCCAGCACCACACCTTCAACAGATACGCAGTATTTT.

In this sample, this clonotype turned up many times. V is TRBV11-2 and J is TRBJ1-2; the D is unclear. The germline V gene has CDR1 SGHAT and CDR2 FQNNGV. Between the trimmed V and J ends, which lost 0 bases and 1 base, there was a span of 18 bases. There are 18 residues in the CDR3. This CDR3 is CASSLDIGYGLVNYGYTF. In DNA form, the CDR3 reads TGTGCCAGCAGCTTAGATATTGGTTACGGTCTTGTTAACTATGGCTACACCTTC.

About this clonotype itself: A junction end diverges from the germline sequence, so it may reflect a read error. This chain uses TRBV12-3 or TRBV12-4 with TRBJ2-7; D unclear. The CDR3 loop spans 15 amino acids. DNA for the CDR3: TGTGCCAGCAGTCACAATGTCCGAGGTGGGCCCGAGCAGTGCTTC. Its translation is CASSHNVRGGPEQCF.

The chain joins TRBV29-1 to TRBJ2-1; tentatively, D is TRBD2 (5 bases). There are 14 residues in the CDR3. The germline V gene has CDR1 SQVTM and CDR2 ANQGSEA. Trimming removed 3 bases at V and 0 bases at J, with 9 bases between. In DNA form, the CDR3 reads TGCAGCGTTGATCCCGGGAACTCCTACAATGAGCAGTTCTTC. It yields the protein CSVDPGNSYNEQFF.

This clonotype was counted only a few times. The CDR3 loop reads CASSPQGLAGVPSYEQYF. DNA of the CDR3: TGCGCCAGCAGCCCCCAGGGACTAGCGGGAGTGCCTTCCTACGAGCAGTACTTC. The chain uses TRBV4-1 and TRBJ2-7; TRBD2 aligns across 14 bases. CDR1 is MGHRA, CDR2 YSYEKL, per germline. The CDR3 spans 18 residues. Losses at the gene ends were 4 bases for V and 1 base for J; bases not matched to a gene: 9.

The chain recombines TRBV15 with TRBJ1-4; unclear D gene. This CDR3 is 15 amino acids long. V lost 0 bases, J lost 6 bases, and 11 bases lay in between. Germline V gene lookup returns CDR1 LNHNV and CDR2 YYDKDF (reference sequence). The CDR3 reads CATSREAGWDEKLFF. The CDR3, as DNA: TGTGCCACCAGCAGAGAAGCGGGGTGGGATGAAAAACTGTTTTTT.

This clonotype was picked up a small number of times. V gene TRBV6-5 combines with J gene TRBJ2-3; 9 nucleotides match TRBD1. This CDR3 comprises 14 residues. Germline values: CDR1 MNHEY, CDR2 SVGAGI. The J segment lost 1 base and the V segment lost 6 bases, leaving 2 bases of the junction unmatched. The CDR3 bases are TGTGCCAGCAGGCGGACAGGGGGCACAGATACGCAGTATTTT. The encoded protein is CASRRTGGTDTQYF.

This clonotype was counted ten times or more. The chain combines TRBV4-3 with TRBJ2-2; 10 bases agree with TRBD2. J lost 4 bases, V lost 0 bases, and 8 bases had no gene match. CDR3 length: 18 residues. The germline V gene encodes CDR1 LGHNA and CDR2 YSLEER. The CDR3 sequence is CASSQELAGVVGTGELFF. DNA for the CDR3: TGCGCCAGCAGCCAAGAGCTAGCGGGAGTCGTCGGCACCGGGGAGCTGTTTTTT.

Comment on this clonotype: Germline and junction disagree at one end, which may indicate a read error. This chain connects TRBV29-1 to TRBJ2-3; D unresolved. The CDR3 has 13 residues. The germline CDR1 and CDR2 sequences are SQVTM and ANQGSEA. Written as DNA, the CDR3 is TGCAGCGCTAAGGACGGAGACACAGATACGCAGTACTTT. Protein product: CSAKDGDTDTQYF.

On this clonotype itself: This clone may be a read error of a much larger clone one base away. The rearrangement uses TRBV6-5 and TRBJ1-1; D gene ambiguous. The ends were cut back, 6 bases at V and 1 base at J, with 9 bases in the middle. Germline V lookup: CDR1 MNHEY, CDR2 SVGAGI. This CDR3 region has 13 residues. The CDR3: CASSPYRNTEAFF. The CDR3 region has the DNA TGTGCCAGCAGCCCTTACAGGAACACTGAAGCTTTCTTT.

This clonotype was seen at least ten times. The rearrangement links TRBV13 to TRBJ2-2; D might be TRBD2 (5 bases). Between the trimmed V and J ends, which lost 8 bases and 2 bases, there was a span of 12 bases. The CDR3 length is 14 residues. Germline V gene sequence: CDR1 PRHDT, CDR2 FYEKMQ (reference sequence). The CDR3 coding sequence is TGTGCCAGCTCAACCCCTAGCAACACCGGGGAGCTGTTTTTT. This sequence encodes CASSTPSNTGELFF.

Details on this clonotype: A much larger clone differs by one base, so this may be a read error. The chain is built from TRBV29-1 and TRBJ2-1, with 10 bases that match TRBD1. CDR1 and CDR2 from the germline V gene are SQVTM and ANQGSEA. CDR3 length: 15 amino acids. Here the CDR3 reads CSVLGRGQGRNGQFF. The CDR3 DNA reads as TGCAGCGTCTTGGGGAGGGGACAGGGGAGGAATGGGCAGTTCTTC.

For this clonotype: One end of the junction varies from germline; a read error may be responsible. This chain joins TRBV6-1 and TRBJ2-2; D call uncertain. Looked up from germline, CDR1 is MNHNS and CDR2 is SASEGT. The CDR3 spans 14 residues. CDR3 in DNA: TGTGCCAGCAGTGAAGCTCCACCCACCAGGGAGCTGTTTTTT. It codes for CASSEAPPTRELFF.

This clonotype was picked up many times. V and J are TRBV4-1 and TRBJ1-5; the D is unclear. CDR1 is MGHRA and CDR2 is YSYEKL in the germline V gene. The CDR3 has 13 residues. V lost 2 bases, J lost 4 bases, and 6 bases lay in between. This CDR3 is CASSQFGNQPQHF. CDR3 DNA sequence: TGCGCCAGCAGCCAATTCGGGAATCAGCCCCAGCATTTT.

CDR3 residues: CASSGGTGEVQYF. DNA for the CDR3: TGTGCCAGCAGCGGTGGGACAGGGGAGGTGCAGTACTTC. The rearrangement links TRBV28 to TRBJ2-7, with TRBD1 matching 10 bases. The CDR3 extends over 13 amino acids. CDR1 is MDHEN, CDR2 SYDVKM, per germline. V lost 6 bases and J lost 9; bases outside the gene matches: 8.